These 25 T cell receptor beta chains originate from one sample sequenced in a study of blood T cell repertoires in COVID-19. Here immunoSEQ multiplex PCR was the method, and the copy in TCRdb shows in-frame clones only, minus some. The table lists 85,000 to 110,000 clones, more than 80% of them singletons, with around 3.4% in the top ten. Material: peripheral blood. The origin of the receptors is an older woman with acute or convalescent COVID-19.

In its sample, this clone was seen once. V gene TRBV11-2 combines with J gene TRBJ2-7, with D uncertain. CDR3 length: 12 residues. V was cut by 6 bases and J by 0 bases, with 6 bases left in between. CDR1 is SGHAT, CDR2 FQNNGV, per germline. The CDR3 is CASRSNSYEQYV. For the CDR3, the DNA is TGTGCCAGCAGGTCTAACTCCTACGAGCAGTACGTC.

The genes are TRBV29-1 and TRBJ1-5; D unresolved. V dropped 6 bases and J dropped 4 bases, with 7 bases sitting between them. CDR3 length equals 11 residues. CDR1 is SQVTM, CDR2 ANQGSEA, per germline. CDR3 DNA: TGCAGCGTGGCGGGGAATCAGCCCCAGCATTTT. Protein sequence: CSVAGNQPQHF.

The chain carries TRBV19 and TRBJ1-1, with D possibly matching TRBD1 (5 bases). The CDR3 sequence is 14 residues long. Between the trimmed V and J ends, which lost 5 bases and 0 bases, there was a span of 10 bases. Germline CDR1 and CDR2: LNHDA and SQIVND (reference sequence). The CDR3 DNA is TGTGCCAGTAGTTTTGCGGGACTGAACACTGAAGCTTTCTTT. It codes for CASSFAGLNTEAFF. The whole variable domain, filled in from reference TRBV19 and TRBJ1-1, reads DGGITQSPKYLFRKEGQNVTLSCEQNLNHDAMYWYRQDPGQGLRLIYYSQIVNDFQKGDIAEGYSVSREKKESFPLTVTSAQKNPTAFYLCASSFAGLNTEAFFGQGTRLTVV.

V gene TRBV20-1 combines with J gene TRBJ1-2, with no clear D. CDR3 length: 11 amino acids. The V gene lost 6 bases and the J gene lost 0 bases, with 5 bases spanning the gap. Germline-derived CDR1 and CDR2 are DFQATT and SNEGSKA (reference sequence). CDR3: CSAPTNYGYTF. The CDR3 DNA reads as TGCAGTGCCCCCACTAACTATGGCTACACCTTC.

This clone occurred once. This rearrangement joins TRBV2 to TRBJ2-5, with D maybe TRBD2 (5 bases). Trimming left V 6 bases short and J 5 bases short, with 19 bases between. CDR3 length: 15 amino acids. The germline gives CDR1 SNHLY, CDR2 FYNNEI. The CDR3 loop is CASRSGPGLMETQYF. The CDR3, as DNA: TGTGCCAGCAGAAGCGGACCGGGATTAATGGAGACCCAGTACTTC.

The chain employs TRBV4-2 and TRBJ1-1; no clear D. Germline assignment: CDR1 LGHNA and CDR2 YNFKEQ. CDR3 length: 15 amino acids. Trimming took off 0 bases at V and 1 base at J, with 9 bases between the two ends. CDR3 loop: CASSQDSQWNTEAFF. The CDR3, as DNA: TGTGCCAGCAGCCAAGACTCTCAGTGGAACACTGAAGCTTTCTTT.

This chain joins TRBV11-1 and TRBJ2-1; 12 nucleotides line up with TRBD2. The CDR3 runs to 15 residues. V was pared by 4 bases and J by 5 bases, with 3 bases of the junction left unmatched. Germline lookup yields CDR1 SGHAT and CDR2 FQDESV (reference sequence). CDR3 amino acids: CASSSLAGGNNEQFF. The CDR3 region has the DNA TGTGCCAGCAGCTCCCTAGCGGGAGGGAACAATGAGCAGTTCTTC.

This sequence joins TRBV30 and TRBJ1-2; no clear D. In germline, CDR1 is GTSNPN, CDR2 SVGIG (reference sequence). V dropped 0 bases and J dropped 4 bases, with 9 bases sitting between them. CDR3 length: 13 amino acids. This CDR3 is CAWSVMEGYGYTF. The CDR3 nucleotides are TGTGCCTGGAGTGTAATGGAGGGCTATGGCTACACCTTC.

This clone was counted a few times. As DNA, the CDR3 is TGTGCCAGTAGTACAGGGACTAGCGGGAGCTACGAGCAGTACTTC. Translating it yields CASSTGTSGSYEQYF. The chain has TRBV19 and TRBJ2-7; 14 nucleotides line up with TRBD2. The germline gives CDR1 LNHDA, CDR2 SQIVND (reference sequence). With 4 bases clipped from V and 3 bases from J, the junction kept 2 bases outside the gene matches. The CDR3 totals 15 residues.

The chain couples TRBV7-8 to TRBJ1-3, with 9 bases fitting TRBD1. V lost 3 bases to trimming and J lost 3 bases; unmatched junction nucleotides: 12. From germline, CDR1 is SGHVS and CDR2 FQNEAQ. This CDR3 contains 18 residues. The DNA of the CDR3 is TGTGCCAGCAGCTTCGCATCCGGGACAGGGTTTGGTGGAAACACCATATATTTT. It specifies CASSFASGTGFGGNTIYF.

The V call is TRBV30, the J call TRBJ1-5; possible D gene TRBD1, 5 bases. This CDR3 is built from 16 residues. Germline V gene data show CDR1 as GTSNPN and CDR2 as SVGIG (reference sequence). Trimming removed 2 bases at V and 3 bases at J, with 17 bases between. The CDR3 sequence is CAWSPPSIRDNQPQHF. The DNA for the CDR3 is TGTGCCTGGAGTCCACCCTCCATCAGGGACAATCAGCCCCAGCATTTT.

This clone was seen just once. CDR3 nucleotides: TGTGCCAGCTCCCCCGGACAGGTGATGAACACTGAAGCTTTCTTT. This gives the protein CASSPGQVMNTEAFF. The rearrangement uses TRBV18 and TRBJ1-1; 7 bases map to TRBD1. Losses at the gene ends were 6 bases for V and 0 bases for J; bases not matched to a gene: 7. Looked up from germline, CDR1 is KGHSH and CDR2 is LQKENI. This CDR3 region has 15 residues.

The CDR3 bases are TGTGCCAGCAGCCAAGCCTCGACAAGGGAGGGTGGCTACACCTTC. It is translated as CASSQASTREGGYTF. The chain uses TRBV3-1 (or the pseudogene TRBV3-2) and TRBJ1-2; D is ambiguous. In germline, CDR1 is LGHDT, CDR2 YNNKEL (reference sequence). The CDR3 covers 15 residues. The V end was cut by 1 base, the J end by 7 bases, with 16 bases between.

In this sample, this clone turned up a few times. The genes are TRBV12-3 or TRBV12-4 and TRBJ2-2, with D hard to call. The germline V and J ends were trimmed by 3 bases and 4 bases, with 6 bases remaining between them. The CDR3 contains 13 residues. In nucleotides, the CDR3 is TGTGCCAGCAGTTTTAATCCCACCGGGGAGCTGTTTTTT. Residues: CASSFNPTGELFF.

This rearrangement joins TRBV19 to TRBJ1-2; TRBD1 aligns across 7 bases. The CDR3 has 13 residues. V dropped 3 bases and J dropped 8; count of bases not matched to a gene: 6. CDR1 and CDR2 (germline): LNHDA, SQIVND (reference sequence). CDR3 sequence reads: CASSIETGLGYTF. Written as DNA, the CDR3 is TGTGCCAGTAGTATCGAGACAGGGCTCGGCTACACCTTC.

The rearrangement joins TRBV28 to TRBJ1-2; D perhaps matches TRBD1 (5 bases). There are 15 residues in the CDR3. In germline, CDR1 is MDHEN, CDR2 SYDVKM. Trimming took 5 bases from V and 2 from J, leaving 15 bases between them. Here the CDR3 reads CASSPGRGLNYGYTF. The CDR3 bases are TGTGCCAGCAGTCCCGGACGGGGGTTAAACTATGGCTACACCTTC.

The chain combines TRBV28 with TRBJ1-5; 9 bases line up with TRBD1. The CDR3 totals 16 residues. J lost 2 bases, V lost 5 bases, and 7 bases had no gene match. CDR1 and CDR2 (germline): MDHEN, SYDVKM. This CDR3 is CASSTPGQGRNQPQHF. CDR3 DNA sequence: TGTGCCAGCAGTACACCGGGACAGGGTCGCAATCAGCCCCAGCATTTT. Full variable domain (remainder filled in from reference TRBV28 and TRBJ1-5): DVKVTQSSRYLVKRTGEKVFLECVQDMDHENMFWYRQDPGLGLRLIYFSYDVKMKEKGDIPEGYSVSREKKERFSLILESASTNQTSMYLCASSTPGQGRNQPQHFGDGTRLSIL.

The CDR3 loop is CASTGQGMNTEAFF. The CDR3 DNA reads TGTGCCAGCACCGGACAGGGAATGAACACTGAAGCTTTCTTT. The rearrangement joins TRBV28 to TRBJ1-1, with 8 bases fitting TRBD1. The V gene's germline CDR1 is MDHEN and CDR2 SYDVKM. The CDR3 contains 14 residues. Trimming at V came to 7 bases and at J to 0 bases, leaving 4 bases not matched to a gene.

The chain links TRBV19 to TRBJ1-2; D is unclear. The CDR3 runs 12 residues. Trimming pared 3 bases from V and 7 bases from J, leaving 9 bases between. CDR1 is LNHDA, CDR2 SQIVND, per germline (reference sequence). CDR3 nucleotides: TGTGCCAGTAGTATCGGGGAGCTTGGCTACACCTTC. The encoded protein is CASSIGELGYTF.

The V gene is TRBV19, the J gene TRBJ1-6; 8 bases match TRBD1. This CDR3 contains 13 residues. Germline CDR1 and CDR2: LNHDA and SQIVND (reference sequence). J lost 8 bases, V lost 5 bases, and 2 bases had no gene match. The CDR3 spells CASSATGDSPLHF. In DNA, the CDR3 is TGTGCCAGTAGTGCGACAGGGGATTCACCCCTCCACTTT.

The rearrangement uses TRBV5-5 and TRBJ2-1, with D possibly TRBD1 on 6 matching bases. The V gene's germline CDR1 is SGHKS and CDR2 YYEKEE (reference sequence). The CDR3 covers 14 residues. V lost 2 bases, J lost 6 bases, and 12 bases lay in between. In DNA, the CDR3 is TGTGCCAGCAGCTTAAGGGGGTTCGGCAATGAGCAGTTCTTC. Amino acid sequence: CASSLRGFGNEQFF.

The sample holds one count of this clone. The J gene is TRBJ2-1, the V gene TRBV7-9; TRBD2 agrees at 9 bases. The germline gives CDR1 SEHNR, CDR2 FQNEAQ (reference sequence). J lost 9 bases, V lost 3 bases, and 3 bases had no gene match. This CDR3 spans 13 amino acids. CDR3 amino acids: CASSFSTSGEQFF. CDR3 in DNA: TGTGCCAGCAGCTTCTCGACTAGCGGTGAGCAGTTCTTC.

The CDR3 region is CASRSGLFSTDTQYF. The CDR3 DNA sequence: TGTGCCAGCAGGTCGGGACTATTCAGCACAGATACGCAGTATTTT. The J gene is TRBJ2-3, the V gene TRBV2, with 7 positions matching TRBD2. The junction had 6 bases not matched to a gene; V was cut back by 6 bases and J by 0 bases. This CDR3 contains 15 residues. Germline CDR1 reads SNHLY; CDR2 reads FYNNEI.

The chain couples TRBV7-8 to TRBJ2-7, with D tentatively TRBD1 (7 bases). Germline assignment: CDR1 SGHVS and CDR2 FQNEAQ. The V and J ends lost 5 bases and 4 bases respectively, with 18 bases between them. This CDR3 comprises 15 residues. CDR3 coding DNA: TGTGCCAGCAGCCTCGCTCAGGGGGGCAATTACGAGCAGTACTTC. Residues: CASSLAQGGNYEQYF.

V gene TRBV6-5 combines with J gene TRBJ1-6; 9 positions match TRBD1. CDR1 is MNHEY, CDR2 SVGAGI, per germline. The junction had 6 bases not matched to a gene; V was cut back by 6 bases and J by 9 bases. The CDR3 consists of 14 residues. The CDR3 DNA reads TGTGCCAGCAGCGGACAGGGGTCTAGTTCACCCCTCCACTTT. This encodes CASSGQGSSSPLHF.